The T cell receptor beta chain under discussion was sequenced for a study of blood T cell repertoires in COVID-19. Study context: The samples span acute and convalescent COVID-19 from the United States, Italy and Spain. Sources were T cells, B-cell-depleted T cells, or PBMCs; the material itself was cDNA or gDNA.

The V gene's germline CDR1 is SGHDT and CDR2 YYEEEE. V lost 3 bases, J lost 2 bases, and 9 bases lay in between. The CDR3 extends over 15 amino acids. Libraries were prepared by immunoSEQ multiplex PCR; TCRdb keeps only in-frame clonotypes and omits some of them. The sample includes approximately 66,000 clones, over 70% of them seen just once. This receptor was identified in a man aged 55 to 70 with acute or convalescent COVID-19. The sequencing sample was made of peripheral blood. The rearrangement uses TRBV5-6 and TRBJ2-6; D remains ambiguous. The CDR3, as DNA: TGTGCCAGCAGCTCCCGGGTAGCTGGGGCCAACGTCCTGACTTTC. Its translation is CASSSRVAGANVLTF. The full variable domain, completed using reference TRBV5-6 and TRBJ2-6, is DAGVTQSPTHLIKTRGQQVTLRCSPKSGHDTVSWYQQALGQGPQFIFQYYEEEERQRGNFPDRFSGHQFPNYSSELNVNALLLGDSALYLCASSSRVAGANVLTFGAGSRLTVL.